This T cell receptor (beta chain) stems from a study of blood T cell repertoires in COVID-19. Study background: Specimens from acute and convalescent COVID-19 originated in the United States, Italy and Spain.

Authors' processing steps: Amplification of reference gene primers provided the estimated nucleated cell counts. Measured with immunoSEQ multiplex PCR; TCRdb has only the in-frame clones, and not every one. Clone size and the V and J calls come from that table; the DNA yielded D and trimming. Of approximately 100,000 clones listed, about 92% are singletons. The germline V gene has CDR1 LGHDT and CDR2 YNNKEL (reference sequence). The CDR3 is 16 residues long. V lost 1 base and J lost 4, with 16 bases in between. Sample: peripheral blood. This TCR came from a middle-aged man with active COVID-19. The chain has TRBV3-1 (or the pseudogene TRBV3-2) and TRBJ2-5, with D perhaps TRBD2 (6 bases). CDR3 DNA: TGTGCCAGCAGCCAAGTTACCCCCCGGGGGAGAGAGACCCAGTACTTC. It yields the protein CASSQVTPRGRETQYF.